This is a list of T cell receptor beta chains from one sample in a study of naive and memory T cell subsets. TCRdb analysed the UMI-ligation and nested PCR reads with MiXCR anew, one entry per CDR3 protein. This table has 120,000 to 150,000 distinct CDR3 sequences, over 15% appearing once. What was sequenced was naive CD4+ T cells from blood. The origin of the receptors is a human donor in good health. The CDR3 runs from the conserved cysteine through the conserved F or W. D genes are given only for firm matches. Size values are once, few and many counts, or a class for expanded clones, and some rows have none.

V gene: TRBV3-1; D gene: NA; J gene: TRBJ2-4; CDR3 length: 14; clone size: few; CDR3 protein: CASSPTSGKNIQYF; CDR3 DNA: TGTGCCAGCAGCCCGACATCGGGCAAAAACATTCAGTACTTC
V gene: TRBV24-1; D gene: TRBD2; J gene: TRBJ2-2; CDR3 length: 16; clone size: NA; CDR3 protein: CATSDRLAGDTGELFF; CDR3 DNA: TGTGCCACCAGTGACAGACTAGCGGGAGACACCGGGGAGCTGTTTTTT
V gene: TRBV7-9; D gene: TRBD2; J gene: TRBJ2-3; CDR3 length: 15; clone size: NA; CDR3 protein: CASSFSGRVKDTQYF; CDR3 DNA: TGTGCCAGCAGCTTCAGCGGGAGGGTAAAAGATACGCAGTATTTT
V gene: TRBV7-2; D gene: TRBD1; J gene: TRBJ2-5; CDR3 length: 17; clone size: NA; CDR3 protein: CASSPLWWGQRSETQYF; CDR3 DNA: TGTGCCAGCAGCCCCCTTTGGTGGGGACAGAGATCCGAGACCCAGTACTTC
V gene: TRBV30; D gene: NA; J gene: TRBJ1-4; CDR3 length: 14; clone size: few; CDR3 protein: CAWSVPGGSEKLFF; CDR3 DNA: TGTGCCTGGAGTGTACCCGGGGGAAGTGAAAAACTGTTTTTT
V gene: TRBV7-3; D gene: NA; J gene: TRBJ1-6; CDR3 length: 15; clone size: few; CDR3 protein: CASSLEGVGSSPLHF; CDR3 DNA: TGTGCCAGCAGCTTAGAAGGCGTGGGCAGTTCACCCCTCCACTTT
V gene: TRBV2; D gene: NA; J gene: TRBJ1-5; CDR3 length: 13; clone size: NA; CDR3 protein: CASSENGDQPQHF; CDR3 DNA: TGTGCCAGCAGTGAAAACGGTGATCAGCCCCAGCATTTT
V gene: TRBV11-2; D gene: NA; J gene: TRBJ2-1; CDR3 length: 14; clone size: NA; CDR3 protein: CASSFSGKTNEQFF; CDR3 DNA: TGTGCCAGCAGCTTCAGTGGGAAGACCAATGAGCAGTTCTTC
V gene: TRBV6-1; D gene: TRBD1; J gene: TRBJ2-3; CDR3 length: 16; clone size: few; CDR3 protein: CASSIRGTGVADTQYF; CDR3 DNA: TGTGCCAGCAGTATTAGGGGAACAGGGGTTGCAGATACGCAGTATTTT
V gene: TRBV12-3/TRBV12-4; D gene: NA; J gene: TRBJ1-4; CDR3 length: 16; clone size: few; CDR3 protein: CASSYTSTGTNEKLFF; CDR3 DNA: TGTGCCAGCAGTTACACCTCGACAGGTACCAATGAAAAACTGTTTTTT
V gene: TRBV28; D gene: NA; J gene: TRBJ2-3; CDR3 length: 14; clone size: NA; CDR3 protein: CASRSGGPRDTQYF; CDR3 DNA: TGTGCCAGCAGGTCTGGGGGGCCAAGAGATACGCAGTATTTT
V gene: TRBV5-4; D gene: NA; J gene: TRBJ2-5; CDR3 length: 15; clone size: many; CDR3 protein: CASSLVSGLGETQYF; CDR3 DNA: TGTGCCAGCAGCTTGGTTTCCGGGTTGGGGGAGACCCAGTACTTC
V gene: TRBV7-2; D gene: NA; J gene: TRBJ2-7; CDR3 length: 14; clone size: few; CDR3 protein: CASRLLPSSYEQYF; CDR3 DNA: TGTGCCAGCAGGCTTCTCCCGAGCTCCTACGAGCAGTACTTC
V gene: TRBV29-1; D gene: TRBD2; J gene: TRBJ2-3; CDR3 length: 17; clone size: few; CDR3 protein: CSVEIVGSGRGTDTQYF; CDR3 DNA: TGCAGCGTTGAAATAGTGGGTAGCGGGCGCGGCACAGATACGCAGTATTTT
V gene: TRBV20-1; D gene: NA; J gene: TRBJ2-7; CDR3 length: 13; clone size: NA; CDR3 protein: CSARRQLTYEQYF; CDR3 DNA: TGCAGTGCTAGACGGCAGTTGACCTACGAGCAGTACTTC
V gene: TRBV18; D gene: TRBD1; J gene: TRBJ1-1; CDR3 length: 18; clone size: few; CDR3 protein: CASSPRRGDRGNPTEAFF; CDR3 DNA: TGTGCCAGCTCACCAAGGCGGGGGGACAGGGGCAACCCCACTGAAGCTTTCTTT
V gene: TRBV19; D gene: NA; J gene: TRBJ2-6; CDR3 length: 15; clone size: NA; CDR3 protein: CASSPPSSGANVLTF; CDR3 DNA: TGTGCCAGTAGTCCCCCGAGCTCTGGGGCCAACGTCCTGACTTTC
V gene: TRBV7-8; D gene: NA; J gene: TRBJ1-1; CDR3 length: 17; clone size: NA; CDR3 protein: CASSLARRGRANTEAFF; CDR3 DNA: TGTGCCAGCAGCTTAGCGAGGAGGGGTAGGGCGAACACTGAAGCTTTCTTT
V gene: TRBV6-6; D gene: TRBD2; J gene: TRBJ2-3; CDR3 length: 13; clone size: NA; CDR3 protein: CASLAGVTDTQYF; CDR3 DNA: TGTGCTTCACTAGCGGGGGTCACAGATACGCAGTATTTT
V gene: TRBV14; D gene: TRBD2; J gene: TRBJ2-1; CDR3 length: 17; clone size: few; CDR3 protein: CASSQDRGTSGSNEQFF; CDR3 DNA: TGTGCCAGCAGCCAAGATCGAGGGACTAGCGGGAGCAATGAGCAGTTCTTC
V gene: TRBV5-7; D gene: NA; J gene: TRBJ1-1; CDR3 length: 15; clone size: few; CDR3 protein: CASSFGPVMNTEAFF; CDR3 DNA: TGTGCCAGCAGCTTCGGTCCGGTCATGAACACTGAAGCTTTCTTT
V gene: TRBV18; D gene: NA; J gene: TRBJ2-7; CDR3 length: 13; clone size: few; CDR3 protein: CASSPLPPYEQYF; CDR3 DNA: TGTGCCAGCTCACCATTACCCCCCTACGAGCAGTACTTC
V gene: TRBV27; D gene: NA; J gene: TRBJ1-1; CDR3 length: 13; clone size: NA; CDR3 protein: CASSLYTPGPAFF; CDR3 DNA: TGTGCCAGCAGTTTATACACTCCCGGGCCAGCTTTCTTT
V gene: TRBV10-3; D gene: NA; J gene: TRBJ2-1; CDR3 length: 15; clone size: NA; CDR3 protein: CAISDWQATNNEQFF; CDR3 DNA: TGTGCCATCAGTGACTGGCAGGCTACGAACAATGAGCAGTTCTTC
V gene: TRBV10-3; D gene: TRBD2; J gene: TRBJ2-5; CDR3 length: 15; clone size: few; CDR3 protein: CAISREGTSQETQYF; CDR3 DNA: TGTGCCATCAGCCGAGAAGGGACTAGCCAAGAGACCCAGTACTTC
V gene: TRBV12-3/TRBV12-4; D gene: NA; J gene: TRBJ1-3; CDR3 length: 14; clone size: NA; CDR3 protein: CASESSGLGNTIYF; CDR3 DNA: TGTGCCAGCGAATCTTCAGGCCTTGGAAACACCATATATTTT
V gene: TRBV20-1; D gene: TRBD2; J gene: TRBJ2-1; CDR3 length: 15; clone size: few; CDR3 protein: CSAQGSGSSYNEQFF; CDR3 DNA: TGCAGTGCTCAAGGTAGCGGGAGCTCCTACAATGAGCAGTTCTTC
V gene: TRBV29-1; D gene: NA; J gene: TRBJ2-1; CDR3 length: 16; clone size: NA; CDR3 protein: CSVEVWAAASYNEQFF; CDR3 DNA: TGCAGCGTTGAAGTTTGGGCGGCCGCCTCCTACAATGAGCAGTTCTTC
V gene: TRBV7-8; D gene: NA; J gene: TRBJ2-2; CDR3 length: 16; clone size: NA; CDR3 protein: CASSLAWRGRTGELFF; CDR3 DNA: TGTGCCAGCAGCTTAGCCTGGAGGGGGCGAACCGGGGAGCTGTTTTTT
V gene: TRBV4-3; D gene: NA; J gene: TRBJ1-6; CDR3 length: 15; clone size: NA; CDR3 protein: CASSQWAGNNSPLHF; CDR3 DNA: TGCGCCAGCAGCCAATGGGCGGGGAATAATTCACCCCTCCACTTT
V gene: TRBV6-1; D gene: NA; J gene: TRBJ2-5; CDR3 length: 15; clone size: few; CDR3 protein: CASLDTAERRETQYF; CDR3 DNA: TGTGCCAGCCTGGACACAGCTGAAAGGAGGGAGACCCAGTACTTC
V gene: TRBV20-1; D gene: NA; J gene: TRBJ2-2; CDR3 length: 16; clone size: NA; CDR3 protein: CSASTLDGVRRGELFF; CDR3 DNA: TGCAGTGCTAGTACCCTCGACGGCGTTAGGCGGGGGGAGCTGTTTTTT
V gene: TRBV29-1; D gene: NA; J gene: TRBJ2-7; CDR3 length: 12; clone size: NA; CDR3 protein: CSAGTPSFQQYF; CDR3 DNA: TGCAGCGCCGGGACTCCATCTTTTCAGCAGTACTTC
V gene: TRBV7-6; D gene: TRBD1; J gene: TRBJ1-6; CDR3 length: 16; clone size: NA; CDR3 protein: CASSSKTGGGNSPLHF; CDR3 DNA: TGTGCCAGCAGCTCGAAGACAGGGGGTGGAAATTCACCCCTCCACTTT